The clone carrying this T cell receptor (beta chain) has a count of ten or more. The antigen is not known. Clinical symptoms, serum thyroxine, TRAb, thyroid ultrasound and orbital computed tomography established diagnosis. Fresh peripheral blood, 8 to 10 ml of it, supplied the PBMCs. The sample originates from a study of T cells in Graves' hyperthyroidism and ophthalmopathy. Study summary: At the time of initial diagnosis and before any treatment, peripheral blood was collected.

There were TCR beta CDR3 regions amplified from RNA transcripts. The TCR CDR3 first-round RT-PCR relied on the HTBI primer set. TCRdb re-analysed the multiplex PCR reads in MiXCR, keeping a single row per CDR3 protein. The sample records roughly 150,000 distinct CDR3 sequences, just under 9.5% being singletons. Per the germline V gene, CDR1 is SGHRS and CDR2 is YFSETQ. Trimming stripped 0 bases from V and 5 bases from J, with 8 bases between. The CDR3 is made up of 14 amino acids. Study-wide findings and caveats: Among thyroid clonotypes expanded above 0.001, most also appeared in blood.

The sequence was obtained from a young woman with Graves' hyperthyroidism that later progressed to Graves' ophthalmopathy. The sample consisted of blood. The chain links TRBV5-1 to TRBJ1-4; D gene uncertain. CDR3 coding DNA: TGCGCCAGCAGCTTGGAACGGGGAAATGAAAAACTGTTTTTT. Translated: CASSLERGNEKLFF.